This entry is about one TCR beta chain. The antigen remains undetermined. Donors sampled were nominally healthy, though unrecorded immune exposures were likely. V dropped 5 bases and J dropped 4; count of bases not matched to a gene: 7. CDR3 length: 17 amino acids. Per the germline V gene, CDR1 is SGHTA and CDR2 is FQGNSA. The entry originates in a study of cytomegalovirus exposure and HLA in healthy donors. Study-wide findings and caveats: It was in a later analysis that TCR association rates were seen to vary by HLA locus, highest for DRB1 and lowest for HLA-C. In vitro testing confirmed a few CMV-associated chains as specific for CMV antigens.

With 60 Vbeta and 13 Jbeta primers, the PCR was carried out. The protocol was immunoSEQ multiplex PCR, while the TCRdb copy is restricted to in-frame clones and leaves out a portion. The sample records approximately 170,000 clones, 77% being singletons. The chain couples TRBV7-2 to TRBJ2-2; 13 bases line up with TRBD2. The sequenced sample consisted of PBMCs. The sequence was collected from a woman in her thirties or forties in good health and CMV-seropositive. CDR3 sequence (DNA): TGTGCCAGCAGCACCGGACTAGCGGGAGTGGGCACCGGGGAGCTGTTTTTT. Protein: CASSTGLAGVGTGELFF.